The 21 T cell receptor beta chains below were found in one sample sequenced in a study of blood T cell repertoires in COVID-19. The repertoire was sequenced with immunoSEQ multiplex PCR; TCRdb's copy has only in-frame clones and lacks some. This table has 100,000 to 150,000 clones, around 85% appearing once. Sequencing was done on a sample of peripheral blood. The receptors come from a woman aged 80 or older with COVID-19, enrolled during active disease.

This chain connects TRBV10-3 to TRBJ1-3; TRBD1 is a possible D gene (6 bases). V shed 4 bases and J shed 0 bases, with 16 bases lying between them. Germline values: CDR1 ENHRY, CDR2 SYGVKD. The CDR3 covers 17 residues. The CDR3 reads CAISGGQRRNSGNTIYF. Written as DNA, the CDR3 is TGTGCCATCAGTGGAGGACAGAGACGCAACTCTGGAAACACCATATATTTT.

The chain uses TRBV7-3 and TRBJ2-1; TRBD2 matches 7 bases. The CDR3 runs to 15 residues. Trimming cost V 0 bases and J 5 bases; bases outside gene matches: 4. Germline V gives CDR1 SGHTA, CDR2 FQGTGA. The CDR3 reads CASSLTSGDHNEQFF. The CDR3 DNA reads as TGTGCCAGCAGCTTAACCAGCGGGGACCACAATGAGCAGTTCTTC.

This chain connects TRBV2 to TRBJ1-1; D is unclear. V lost 6 bases to trimming and J lost 1 base, with 12 bases between them. The CDR3 is made up of 14 amino acids. The germline gives CDR1 SNHLY, CDR2 FYNNEI. Written as DNA, the CDR3 is TGTGCCAGCAGAACCCAAGCGGCGAACACTGAAGCTTTCTTT. Residues: CASRTQAANTEAFF.

The V and J genes are TRBV5-8 and TRBJ2-2; 13 nucleotides agree with TRBD2. Germline CDR1 reads SGHTS; CDR2 reads YDEGEE. With V trimmed by 3 bases and J by 2 bases, 7 bases remained unmatched. CDR3 length: 18 residues. This CDR3 is CASSSPGLAGPNTGELFF. The CDR3 nucleotides read TGTGCCAGCAGCTCTCCGGGACTAGCGGGACCAAACACCGGGGAGCTGTTTTTT.

The chain uses TRBV5-6 and TRBJ1-4, with D possibly matching TRBD1 (5 bases). The CDR3 runs to 14 residues. Trimming removed 2 bases from V and 3 bases from J, with 8 bases in between. Germline V CDR1 and CDR2: SGHDT, YYEEEE. As DNA, the CDR3 is TGTGCCAGCAGCTTTCGGGGGGCTAATGAAAAACTGTTTTTT. Translating it yields CASSFRGANEKLFF. The full variable domain, in which reference TRBV5-6 and TRBJ1-4 provide the parts outside the CDR3, is DAGVTQSPTHLIKTRGQQVTLRCSPKSGHDTVSWYQQALGQGPQFIFQYYEEEERQRGNFPDRFSGHQFPNYSSELNVNALLLGDSALYLCASSFRGANEKLFFGSGTQLSVL.

The V call is TRBV29-1, the J call TRBJ2-5, with a tentative D call TRBD2 (6 bases). Trimming took 3 bases from V and 4 from J, leaving 9 bases between them. The CDR3 spans 12 residues. The germline gives CDR1 SQVTM, CDR2 ANQGSEA. CDR3: CSVEWRGETQYF. DNA for the CDR3: TGCAGCGTTGAGTGGCGGGGAGAGACCCAGTACTTC.

This clone was picked up a small number of times. The chain couples TRBV28 to TRBJ2-7; D uncertain. The CDR3 length is 13 residues. Trimming took off 3 bases at V and 3 bases at J, with 9 bases between the two ends. CDR1 is MDHEN and CDR2 is SYDVKM in the germline V gene. CDR3 sequence (DNA): TGTGCCAGCAGTTTGGGTCTAGACTACGAGCAGTACTTC. Protein product: CASSLGLDYEQYF.

The V gene is TRBV5-6, the J gene TRBJ1-2, with D tentatively TRBD1 (6 bases). The CDR3 spans 13 residues. V was shortened by 6 bases and J by 8 bases, with 17 bases between the two germline ends. Looked up from germline, CDR1 is SGHDT and CDR2 is YYEEEE. This CDR3 reads CASKQGPLRGYTF. The DNA of the CDR3 is TGTGCCAGCAAACAGGGTCCCCTCAGAGGCTACACCTTC.

CDR3 sequence: CASSKETLTRGNEQFF. CDR3 coding DNA: TGCGCCAGCAGCAAAGAAACATTAACTCGGGGCAATGAGCAGTTCTTC. The chain recombines TRBV5-1 with TRBJ2-1; perhaps TRBD2 as D (5 bases). The germline V gene has CDR1 SGHRS and CDR2 YFSETQ. CDR3 length: 16 amino acids. The V gene lost 4 bases and the J gene lost 6 bases, with 20 bases spanning the gap.

The J gene is TRBJ2-3, the V gene TRBV29-1, with TRBD1 identical over 7 bases. This CDR3 contains 14 residues. After removal of 8 bases from V and 2 bases from J, the junction contained 10 bases not matched to a gene. Germline assignment: CDR1 SQVTM and CDR2 ANQGSEA. The CDR3 protein is CSIPTGKDTDTQYF. The DNA of the CDR3 is TGCAGCATACCGACAGGGAAGGACACAGATACGCAGTATTTT.

V gene TRBV6-2 or TRBV6-3 combines with J gene TRBJ1-1; 7 nucleotides agree with TRBD1. The CDR3 is 15 residues long. J gave up 4 bases and V 2 bases, and 7 bases lay outside the gene matches. Germline V gene data show CDR1 as MNHEY and CDR2 as SVGEGT. For the CDR3, the DNA is TGTGCCAGCAGTTACCCCCGAAGGGGGCTCACTGAAGCTTTCTTT. Amino acids: CASSYPRRGLTEAFF.

V and J are TRBV4-2 and TRBJ2-7, with TRBD2 identical over 7 bases. Germline-derived CDR1 and CDR2 are LGHNA and YNFKEQ. CDR3 length: 20 residues. After removal of 1 base from V and 2 bases from J, the junction contained 20 bases not matched to a gene. DNA for the CDR3: TGTGCCAGCAGCCAAGGGGGAGGTGGACTAGGGATCGCAGGGACCTACGAGCAGTACTTC. Translating gives CASSQGGGGLGIAGTYEQYF.

This chain joins TRBV6-5 and TRBJ1-1; tentative D call: TRBD1 (5 bases). V was trimmed by 2 bases and J by 10 bases, leaving 17 bases between them. CDR1 and CDR2 (germline): MNHEY, SVGAGI. This CDR3 region has 14 residues. The CDR3 spells CASSYDRGEGPAFF. The CDR3 DNA reads TGTGCCAGCAGTTACGACCGGGGGGAGGGGCCAGCTTTCTTT.

The chain has TRBV28 and TRBJ2-7; D is undetermined. V lost 3 bases and J 2 bases, leaving 14 bases between the germline ends. Germline-derived CDR1 and CDR2 are MDHEN and SYDVKM. This CDR3 spans 15 amino acids. Here the CDR3 reads CASSFGGGEAYEQYF. As DNA, the CDR3 is TGTGCCAGCAGTTTCGGCGGCGGAGAGGCCTACGAGCAGTACTTC.

The V and J genes are TRBV28 and TRBJ1-1, with 9 positions matching TRBD1. The germline V gene encodes CDR1 MDHEN and CDR2 SYDVKM. This CDR3 has 13 amino acids. V shed 9 bases and J 3 bases; nucleotides not matched to a gene: 5. The CDR3 loop is CASIQGADTEAFF. The CDR3 region has the DNA TGTGCCAGTATACAGGGGGCCGACACTGAAGCTTTCTTT.

The chain carries TRBV5-1 and TRBJ2-2; 9 bases are shared with TRBD2. Germline V lookup: CDR1 SGHRS, CDR2 YFSETQ. The CDR3 length is 14 residues. Trimming removed 6 bases from V and 2 bases from J; junction bases left unmatched: 2. DNA of the CDR3: TGCGCCAGCATGACTAGCGGAAACACCGGGGAGCTGTTTTTT. It codes for CASMTSGNTGELFF.

This chain connects TRBV7-9 to TRBJ2-5; TRBD2 agrees at 8 bases. Germline V gene lookup returns CDR1 SEHNR and CDR2 FQNEAQ (reference sequence). The CDR3 length is 14 residues. V gave up 5 bases and J gave up 4 bases; unmatched junction bases: 6. The DNA for the CDR3 is TGTGCCAGCAGCCGAGCGGGAGTTGGAGAGACCCAGTACTTC. Translation: CASSRAGVGETQYF. The full variable domain, rest sourced from reference TRBV7-9 and TRBJ2-5, is DTGVSQNPRHKITKRGQNVTFRCDPISEHNRLYWYRQTLGQGPEFLTYFQNEAQLEKSRLLSDRFSAERPKGSFSTLEIQRTEQGDSAMYLCASSRAGVGETQYFGPGTRLLVL.

V gene TRBV14 combines with J gene TRBJ1-4; possibly TRBD1 for D (6 bases). V dropped 4 bases and J dropped 1 base, with 13 bases sitting between them. Germline-derived CDR1 and CDR2 are SGHDN and FVKESK. CDR3 length: 16 residues. CDR3 in DNA: TGTGCCAGCAGCCCCTGGGGAGGGGGAACTAATGAAAAACTGTTTTTT. This sequence encodes CASSPWGGGTNEKLFF.

The chain joins TRBV6-2 or TRBV6-3 to TRBJ2-7, with D perhaps TRBD2 (6 bases). Trimming took 2 bases from V and 3 from J, leaving 8 bases between them. Germline CDR1 and CDR2: MNHEY and SVGEGT. The CDR3 has 13 residues. CDR3 DNA sequence: TGTGCCAGCAGTTACCAGGGACTCTACGAGCAGTACTTC. Its translation is CASSYQGLYEQYF.

This clone has just one count. The rearrangement joins TRBV5-6 to TRBJ1-1; 8 positions match TRBD1. This CDR3 is 14 amino acids long. The V and J ends lost 4 bases and 3 bases, in that order; junction bases with no gene match: 5. Germline CDR1 is SGHDT and CDR2 is YYEEEE. CDR3 sequence: CASSMDRVDTEAFF. The CDR3 bases are TGTGCCAGCAGCATGGACAGGGTGGACACTGAAGCTTTCTTT.

The rearrangement links TRBV3-1 (or the pseudogene TRBV3-2) to TRBJ2-6; 7 bases align to TRBD1. V lost 5 bases to trimming and J lost 2 bases; unmatched junction nucleotides: 3. This CDR3 spans 15 amino acids. Germline V gene lookup returns CDR1 LGHDT and CDR2 YNNKEL (reference sequence). The CDR3 nucleotides read TGTGCCAGCAGCATCGACAGGGCTGGGGCCAACGTCCTGACTTTC. Its protein is CASSIDRAGANVLTF.